This is a list of T cell receptor beta chains from one sample in a study of T cells in Graves' hyperthyroidism and ophthalmopathy. Using its own MiXCR run on the multiplex PCR reads, TCRdb lists one record per CDR3 protein. In the table there are around 350,000 distinct CDR3 sequences, roughly 15% of which are singletons. Sequenced material: blood. These TCRs come from a woman aged 25 to 39 with Graves' ophthalmopathy. The CDR3 runs from the conserved cysteine through the conserved F or W. The order of the fields is D gene, clone size, J gene, V gene, CDR3 DNA, CDR3 protein. The D gene is left open where the match is weak. Some rows mark clone size as missing; the rest say once, few, many or name a class of expanded clone.

D: NA; size: NA; J: TRBJ1-3; V: TRBV10-2; DNA: TGCGCCAGCAGTGAGGGAAGTCCTGGAAACACCATATATTTT; CDR3: CASSEGSPGNTIYF
D: NA; size: many; J: TRBJ1-2; V: TRBV2; DNA: TGTGCCAGCAGTGATGACATTACTAACTATGGCTACACCTTC; CDR3: CASSDDITNYGYTF
D: TRBD2; size: many; J: TRBJ2-1; V: TRBV7-9; DNA: TGTGCCAGCAGCTATGGGACTAGCGGGGGGAGCCAAACCAATGAGCAGTTCTTC; CDR3: CASSYGTSGGSQTNEQFF
D: NA; size: NA; J: TRBJ2-1; V: TRBV28; DNA: TGTGCCAGCAGGGCGTGGGGCTCAAATGAGCAGTTCTTC; CDR3: CASRAWGSNEQFF
D: TRBD2; size: NA; J: TRBJ2-3; V: TRBV20-1; DNA: TGCAGTGTAAAAGCGGGGCGCACAGATACGCAGTATTTT; CDR3: CSVKAGRTDTQYF
D: NA; size: many; J: TRBJ1-5; V: TRBV7-8; DNA: TGTGCCAGCAGCTTAGGGGCGAATAGCAATCAGCCCCAGCATTTT; CDR3: CASSLGANSNQPQHF
D: TRBD2; size: many; J: TRBJ2-3; V: TRBV20-1; DNA: TGCAGTGCTAGAGATGGCGTTTTCTCTATGGGACTAGCGCAGTATTTT; CDR3: CSARDGVFSMGLAQYF
D: TRBD2; size: many; J: TRBJ2-5; V: TRBV10-3; DNA: TGTGCCATCAGTGAGGAGGGACTAGCGGGGACTCTCCAAGAGACCCAGTACTTC; CDR3: CAISEEGLAGTLQETQYF
D: NA; size: many; J: TRBJ2-1; V: TRBV11-3; DNA: TGTGCCAGCAGCTTCGATCTCCGGCAGTTCTTC; CDR3: CASSFDLRQFF
D: NA; size: NA; J: TRBJ1-1; V: TRBV20-1; DNA: TGCAGTGCCGCCCGGGAGAACACTGAAGCTTTCTTT; CDR3: CSAARENTEAFF
D: NA; size: many; J: TRBJ2-5; V: TRBV12-3/TRBV12-4; DNA: TGTGCCAGCAGTTTCCAAACAGGGTTGGAGACCCAGTACTTC; CDR3: CASSFQTGLETQYF
D: TRBD2; size: many; J: TRBJ2-1; V: TRBV10-3; DNA: TGTGCCATCACCGAGCGGGGGGGCAATGAGCAGTTCTTC; CDR3: CAITERGGNEQFF
D: TRBD1; size: many; J: TRBJ1-1; V: TRBV19; DNA: TGTGCCAGTAGTATTGACAGGGGAAAAACTGAAGCTTTCTTT; CDR3: CASSIDRGKTEAFF
D: TRBD1; size: NA; J: TRBJ2-7; V: TRBV3-1; DNA: TGTGCCAGCAGCCAAGCCTCTGGGACAGGGGACTCCTACGAGCAGTACTTC; CDR3: CASSQASGTGDSYEQYF
D: NA; size: many; J: TRBJ1-1; V: TRBV28; DNA: TGTGCCAGCAGCGAAACCGTTCCGGGACATACTGAAGCTTTCTTT; CDR3: CASSETVPGHTEAFF